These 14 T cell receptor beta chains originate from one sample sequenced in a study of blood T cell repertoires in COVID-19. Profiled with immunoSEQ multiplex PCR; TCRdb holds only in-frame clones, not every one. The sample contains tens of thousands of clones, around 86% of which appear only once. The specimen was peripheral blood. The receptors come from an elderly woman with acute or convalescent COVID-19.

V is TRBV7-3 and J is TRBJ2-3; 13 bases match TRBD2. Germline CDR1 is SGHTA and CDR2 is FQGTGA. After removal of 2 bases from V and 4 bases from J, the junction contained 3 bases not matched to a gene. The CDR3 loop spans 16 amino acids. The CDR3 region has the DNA TGTGCCAGCAGCTTAGGACTAGCGGGGGACCCAGATACGCAGTATTTT. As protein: CASSLGLAGDPDTQYF.

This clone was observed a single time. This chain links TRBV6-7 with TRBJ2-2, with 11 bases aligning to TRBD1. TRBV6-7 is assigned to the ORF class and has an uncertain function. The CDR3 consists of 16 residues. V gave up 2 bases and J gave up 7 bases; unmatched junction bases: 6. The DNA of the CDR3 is TGTGCCAGCAGTTACCGGGACAGGGGGTTCTGCGGGGAGCTGTTTTTT. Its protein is CASSYRDRGFCGELFF.

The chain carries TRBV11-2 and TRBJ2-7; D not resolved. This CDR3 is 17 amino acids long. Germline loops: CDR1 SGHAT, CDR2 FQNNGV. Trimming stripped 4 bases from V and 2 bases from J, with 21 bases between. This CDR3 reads CASSSISYRNRAYEQYF. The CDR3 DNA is TGTGCCAGCAGCTCCATAAGTTATCGCAACAGAGCCTACGAGCAGTACTTC.

The CDR3 is CASSRGRQGGEAFF. CDR3 coding DNA: TGTGCCAGCAGCCGGGGACGACAGGGCGGTGAAGCTTTCTTT. The V and J genes are TRBV3-1 (or the pseudogene TRBV3-2) and TRBJ1-1; 7 bases fit TRBD1. CDR3 length: 14 amino acids. Germline V gives CDR1 LGHDT, CDR2 YNNKEL (reference sequence). The junction had 9 bases not matched to a gene; V was cut back by 4 bases and J by 7 bases.

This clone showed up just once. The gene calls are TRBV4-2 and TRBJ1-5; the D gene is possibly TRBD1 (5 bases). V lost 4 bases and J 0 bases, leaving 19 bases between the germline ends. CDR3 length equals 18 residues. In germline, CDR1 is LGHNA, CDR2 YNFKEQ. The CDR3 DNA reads TGTGCCAGCAGCCTCCGCCAGGGTGTCGCGGCTAGCAATCAGCCCCAGCATTTT. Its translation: CASSLRQGVAASNQPQHF.

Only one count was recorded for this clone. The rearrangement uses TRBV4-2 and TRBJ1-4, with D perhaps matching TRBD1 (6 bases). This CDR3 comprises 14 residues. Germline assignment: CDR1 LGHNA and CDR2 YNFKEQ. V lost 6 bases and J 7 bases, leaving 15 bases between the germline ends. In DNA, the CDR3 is TGTGCCAGCAGTGCGAGGGGGTCCGGTGAAAAACTGTTTTTT. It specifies CASSARGSGEKLFF.

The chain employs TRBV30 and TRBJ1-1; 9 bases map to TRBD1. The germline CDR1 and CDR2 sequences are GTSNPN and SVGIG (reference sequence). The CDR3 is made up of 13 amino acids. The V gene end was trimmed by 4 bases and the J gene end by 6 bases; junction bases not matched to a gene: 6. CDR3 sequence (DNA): TGTGCCTGGAATGGGGACAGGGCACCTGAAGCTTTCTTT. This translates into CAWNGDRAPEAFF.

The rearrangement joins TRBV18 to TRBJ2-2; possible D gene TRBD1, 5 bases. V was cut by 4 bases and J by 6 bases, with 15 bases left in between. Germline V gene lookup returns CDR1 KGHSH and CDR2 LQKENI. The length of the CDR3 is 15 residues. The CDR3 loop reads CASSLNQGLSGELFF. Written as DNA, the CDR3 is TGTGCCAGCTCACTCAATCAGGGCCTCTCCGGGGAGCTGTTTTTT. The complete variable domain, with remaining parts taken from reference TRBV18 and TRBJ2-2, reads NAGVMQNPRHLVRRRGQEARLRCSPMKGHSHVYWYRQLPEEGLKFMVYLQKENIIDESGMPKERFSAEFPKEGPSILRIQQVVRGDSAAYFCASSLNQGLSGELFFGEGSRLTVL.

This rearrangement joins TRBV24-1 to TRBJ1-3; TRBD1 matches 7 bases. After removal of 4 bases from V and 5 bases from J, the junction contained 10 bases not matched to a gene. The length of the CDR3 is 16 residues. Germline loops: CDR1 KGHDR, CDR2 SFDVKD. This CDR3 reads CATSERTGVSRNTIYF. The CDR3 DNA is TGTGCCACCAGTGAGAGGACAGGAGTGAGTAGAAACACCATATATTTT.

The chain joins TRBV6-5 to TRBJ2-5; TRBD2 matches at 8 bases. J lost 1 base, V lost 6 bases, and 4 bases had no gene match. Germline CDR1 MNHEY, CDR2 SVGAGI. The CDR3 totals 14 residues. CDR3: CASSVAGIQETQYF. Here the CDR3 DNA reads TGTGCCAGCAGCGTAGCGGGGATCCAAGAGACCCAGTACTTC.

The CDR3 loop reads CASSPSGFGELFF. The CDR3 nucleotides read TGTGCCAGCAGCCCGTCGGGATTCGGGGAGCTGTTTTTT. This chain uses TRBV7-2 with TRBJ2-2; possibly TRBD2 for D (5 bases). The germline CDR1 and CDR2 sequences are SGHTA and FQGNSA. V lost 5 bases to trimming and J lost 7 bases, with 11 bases between them. CDR3 length equals 13 residues. Drawing the rest from reference TRBV7-2 and TRBJ2-2, the complete variable domain is GAGVSQSPSNKVTEKGKDVELRCDPISGHTALYWYRQSLGQGLEFLIYFQGNSAPDKSGLPSDRFSAERTGGSVSTLTIQRTQQEDSAVYLCASSPSGFGELFFGEGSRLTVL.

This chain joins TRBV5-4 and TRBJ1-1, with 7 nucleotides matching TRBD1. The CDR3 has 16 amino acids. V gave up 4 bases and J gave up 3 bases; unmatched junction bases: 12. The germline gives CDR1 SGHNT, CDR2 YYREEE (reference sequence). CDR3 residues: CASSPTWGQKDTEAFF. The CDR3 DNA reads TGTGCCAGCAGCCCCACTTGGGGACAGAAGGACACTGAAGCTTTCTTT.

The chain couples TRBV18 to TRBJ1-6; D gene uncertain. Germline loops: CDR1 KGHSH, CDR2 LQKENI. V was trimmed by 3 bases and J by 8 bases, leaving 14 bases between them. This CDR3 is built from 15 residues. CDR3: CASSPDGGADSPLHF. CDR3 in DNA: TGTGCCAGCTCACCTGATGGCGGAGCCGATTCACCCCTCCACTTT.

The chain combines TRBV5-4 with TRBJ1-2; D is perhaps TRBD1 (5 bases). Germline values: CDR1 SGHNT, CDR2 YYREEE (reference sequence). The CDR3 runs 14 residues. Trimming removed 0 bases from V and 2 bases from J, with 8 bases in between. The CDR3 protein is CASSLDRNNYGYTF. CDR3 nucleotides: TGTGCCAGCAGCTTGGACAGGAACAACTATGGCTACACCTTC.